What follows are 23 T cell receptor beta chains derived from one specimen sequenced in a study of early T cells in non-severe SARS-CoV-2 infection. TCRdb re-analysed the 5' RACE reads in MiXCR, keeping a single row per CDR3 protein. The table has about 77,000 distinct CDR3 sequences, about 15% seen once. Sequences were obtained from whole blood. The receptors were sampled from an adult who was a healthcare worker with PCR-confirmed SARS-CoV-2 infection or an uninfected control (not recorded which).

The chain has TRBV9 and TRBJ2-1, with D tentatively TRBD1 (5 bases). V lost 0 bases and J lost 3, with 7 bases in between. Looked up from germline, CDR1 is SGDLS and CDR2 is YYNGEE. The CDR3 length is 14 residues. The CDR3 here is CASSVEGYYNEQFF. CDR3 DNA sequence: TGTGCCAGCAGCGTAGAGGGGTACTACAATGAGCAGTTCTTC. The full variable domain, its missing parts supplied by reference TRBV9 and TRBJ2-1, is DSGVTQTPKHLITATGQRVTLRCSPRSGDLSVYWYQQSLDQGLQFLIQYYNGEERAKGNILERFSAQQFPDLHSELNLSSLELGDSALYFCASSVEGYYNEQFFGPGTRLTVL.

This clonotype was observed a handful of times. The chain links TRBV4-1 to TRBJ2-2, with D tentatively TRBD2 (5 bases). The CDR3 length is 15 residues. Germline V gives CDR1 MGHRA, CDR2 YSYEKL. V shed 1 base and J shed 3 bases, with 9 bases lying between them. The CDR3 region is CASSQGWGDTGELFF. CDR3 nucleotides: TGCGCCAGCAGCCAAGGATGGGGAGACACCGGGGAGCTGTTTTTT.

The V and J genes are TRBV7-9 and TRBJ2-5; 8 bases are a match to TRBD1. Trimming removed 6 bases from V and 4 bases from J; junction bases left unmatched: 4. The CDR3 spans 13 residues. CDR1 and CDR2 from the germline V gene are SEHNR and FQNEAQ (reference sequence). The CDR3 loop is CASRWDRRETQYF. CDR3 sequence (DNA): TGTGCCAGCAGATGGGACAGGAGAGAGACCCAGTACTTC.

The chain links TRBV3-1 to TRBJ2-7; a weak D match, TRBD1 (5 bases). Trimming cost V 2 bases and J 2 bases, with 13 bases left between them. This CDR3 is built from 15 residues. Germline V gene sequence: CDR1 LGHDT, CDR2 YNNKEL (reference sequence). CDR3 nucleotide sequence: TGTGCCAGCAGCCAACGAAAAGACAGAACCTACGAGCAGTACTTC. It yields the protein CASSQRKDRTYEQYF.

This clonotype was seen a few times. This sequence joins TRBV20-1 and TRBJ2-5; 7 bases map to TRBD1. V was clipped by 2 bases and J by 5 bases; unmatched bases: 11. Germline CDR1 DFQATT, CDR2 SNEGSKA (reference sequence). CDR3 length: 15 residues. The CDR3 loop reads CSARYYRGALETQYF. The CDR3 DNA is TGCAGTGCTAGATACTACAGGGGAGCGTTGGAGACCCAGTACTTC.

J is TRBJ2-3 and V is TRBV18; 10 nucleotides agree with TRBD2. Germline V gene data show CDR1 as KGHSH and CDR2 as LQKENI. The CDR3 runs to 17 residues. The ends lost 0 bases at V and 2 bases at J; junction bases unmatched: 5. Written as DNA, the CDR3 is TGTGCCAGCTCACCACCCTGGACTAGCGGATCCACAGATACGCAGTATTTT. This sequence encodes CASSPPWTSGSTDTQYF.

This clonotype was picked up a small number of times. V gene TRBV11-3 combines with J gene TRBJ2-7, with a weak D call TRBD1 (5 bases). The V gene's germline CDR1 is SGHNT and CDR2 YENEEA. The CDR3 contains 12 residues. V was cut by 2 bases and J by 3 bases, with 5 bases left in between. The CDR3 loop reads CASSLRGYEQYF. In nucleotides, the CDR3 is TGTGCCAGCAGCTTAAGGGGCTACGAGCAGTACTTC.

At least ten counts were recorded for this clonotype. The chain joins TRBV7-9 to TRBJ2-7, with TRBD1 identical over 7 bases. The CDR3 spans 14 residues. Germline lookup yields CDR1 SEHNR and CDR2 FQNEAQ (reference sequence). V was pared by 0 bases and J by 6 bases, with 5 bases of the junction left unmatched. The CDR3 DNA reads as TGTGCCAGCAGCTTAGCGGGGGACAGCGGCGAGCAGTACTTC. This sequence encodes CASSLAGDSGEQYF.

The table lists this clonotype with a few counts. This chain uses TRBV21-1 with TRBJ1-2. TRBV21-1 is designated a pseudogene. The CDR3 is 14 amino acids. CDR3 loop: CASSKGGTGAGYTF. The CDR3 DNA reads as TGTGCCAGCAGCAAAGGGGGGACGGGAGCAGGCTACACCTTC.

The chain carries TRBV29-1 and TRBJ2-1; possibly TRBD2 for D (6 bases). Trimming removed 7 bases from V and 0 bases from J, with 13 bases in between. CDR1 is SQVTM, CDR2 ANQGSEA, per germline. The CDR3 is 14 residues long. Here the CDR3 DNA reads TGCAGCGGGGGAGGCAGGCCCTCCTACAATGAGCAGTTCTTC. As protein: CSGGGRPSYNEQFF.

This chain connects TRBV7-3 to TRBJ2-1, with TRBD2 matching 11 bases. Looked up from germline, CDR1 is SGHTA and CDR2 is FQGTGA. The CDR3 runs 14 residues. V lost 3 bases, J lost 10 bases, and 5 bases stayed unmatched. CDR3: CASSFSGGAREQFF. The CDR3 DNA reads as TGTGCCAGCAGCTTTAGCGGGGGGGCCAGGGAGCAGTTCTTC.

Only a few counts were recorded for this clonotype. This rearrangement joins TRBV5-1 to TRBJ2-7, with D unresolved. V lost 1 base, J lost 2 bases, and 7 bases lay in between. Germline-derived CDR1 and CDR2 are SGHRS and YFSETQ. The CDR3 is 13 residues long. The CDR3 here is CASSLQATYEQYF. CDR3 nucleotides: TGCGCCAGCAGCTTGCAGGCAACCTACGAGCAGTACTTC.

This chain joins TRBV18 and TRBJ2-7, with TRBD2 as a possible D gene (6 bases). V was trimmed by 5 bases and J by 0 bases, leaving 11 bases between them. The CDR3 length is 14 residues. The germline V gene encodes CDR1 KGHSH and CDR2 LQKENI. In nucleotides, the CDR3 is TGTGCCAGCTCAGGGGGGTCGTCCTCCTACGAGCAGTACTTC. Protein product: CASSGGSSSYEQYF.

Ten or more counts support this clonotype. The V and J genes are TRBV12-3 or TRBV12-4 and TRBJ2-7, with D unclear. V was trimmed by 1 base and J by 2 bases, leaving 6 bases between them. The CDR3 length is 13 residues. CDR3 region: CASSLGPPYEQYF. CDR3 in DNA: TGTGCCAGCAGTTTAGGACCACCCTACGAGCAGTACTTC.

A remark on this clonotype: A clone one base away is much larger, so this may be a read error. V gene TRBV28 combines with J gene TRBJ2-1; perhaps D is TRBD1 or TRBD2 (5 bases each). V lost 1 base to trimming and J lost 3 bases, with 19 bases between them. This CDR3 has 18 amino acids. The germline V gene has CDR1 MDHEN and CDR2 SYDVKM. The CDR3 spells CASSLSPGGRVNYNEQFF. The CDR3 DNA follows: TGTGCCAGCAGTTTATCCCCTGGAGGCAGGGTAAACTACAATGAGCAGTTCTTC. Full variable domain (outside the CDR3, taken from reference TRBV28 and TRBJ2-1): DVKVTQSSRYLVKRTGEKVFLECVQDMDHENMFWYRQDPGLGLRLIYFSYDVKMKEKGDIPEGYSVSREKKERFSLILESASTNQTSMYLCASSLSPGGRVNYNEQFFGPGTRLTVL.

This clonotype came up a few times. The V gene is TRBV6-1, the J gene TRBJ2-2, with TRBD2 identical over 7 bases. This CDR3 is 18 amino acids long. The germline V gene has CDR1 MNHNS and CDR2 SASEGT. V was pared by 4 bases and J by 0 bases, with 11 bases of the junction left unmatched. CDR3 region: CASSVSPVRGANTGELFF. The CDR3 DNA reads TGTGCCAGCAGTGTCAGTCCGGTTCGGGGGGCGAACACCGGGGAGCTGTTTTTT.

This sequence joins TRBV6-6 and TRBJ1-4; 8 positions match TRBD1. Germline V lookup: CDR1 MNHNY, CDR2 SVGAGI (reference sequence). J gave up 3 bases and V 3 bases, and 15 bases lay outside the gene matches. The CDR3 is 19 amino acids. CDR3 sequence: CASSYNGQGSPGANEKLFF. CDR3 DNA sequence: TGTGCCAGCAGTTATAACGGACAGGGCTCGCCAGGAGCTAATGAAAAACTGTTTTTT.

This clonotype came up a few times. The rearrangement uses TRBV24-1 and TRBJ2-5, with TRBD2 matching over 7 bases. The CDR3 contains 16 residues. Trimming cost V 5 bases and J 6 bases; bases outside gene matches: 14. Per germline, CDR1 KGHDR and CDR2 SFDVKD. CDR3 coding DNA: TGTGCCACCAGTGCCCCGACGGGGGGAAAGGCCCAGACCCAGTACTTC. Protein: CATSAPTGGKAQTQYF.

In its sample, this clonotype was seen many times. The chain joins TRBV2 to TRBJ1-1, with no clear D. There are 15 residues in the CDR3. Trimming pared 4 bases from V and 6 bases from J, leaving 18 bases between. Per germline, CDR1 SNHLY and CDR2 FYNNEI. CDR3 bases: TGTGCCAGCAGTGGGGTAGGGAGGCCCTCCTCTGAAGCTTTCTTT. Encoded protein: CASSGVGRPSSEAFF.

The V and J genes are TRBV6-6 and TRBJ1-1; D is perhaps TRBD1 (6 bases). Per the germline V gene, CDR1 is MNHNY and CDR2 is SVGAGI (reference sequence). The length of the CDR3 is 15 residues. Trimming took 5 bases from V and 1 from J, leaving 14 bases between them. This chain's CDR3 is CASSVPGHSNTEAFF. In DNA form, the CDR3 reads TGTGCCAGCAGTGTACCGGGACACTCGAACACTGAAGCTTTCTTT.

The chain employs TRBV5-1 and TRBJ1-2; 9 bases are a match to TRBD1. V shed 2 bases and J 3 bases; nucleotides not matched to a gene: 8. This CDR3 has 16 residues. Germline assignment: CDR1 SGHRS and CDR2 YFSETQ. CDR3 amino acids: CASSLRDRAYDYGYTF. Here the CDR3 DNA reads TGCGCCAGCAGCTTAAGGGACAGGGCCTATGACTATGGCTACACCTTC.

The chain joins TRBV7-8 to TRBJ1-4; 7 bases align to TRBD1. From germline, CDR1 is SGHVS and CDR2 FQNEAQ. The CDR3 is made up of 14 amino acids. Trimming at V came to 5 bases and at J to 4 bases, leaving 4 bases not matched to a gene. The CDR3 DNA sequence: TGTGCCAGCAGCCGGGACAGCTTTAATGAAAAACTGTTTTTT. Its translation: CASSRDSFNEKLFF.

A single count supports this clonotype. This chain joins TRBV11-2 and TRBJ2-3; TRBD1 aligns across 10 bases. Germline CDR1 is SGHAT and CDR2 is FQNNGV. Trimming took 5 bases from V and 3 from J; bases not matched to a gene: 11. The CDR3 covers 17 residues. The CDR3 here is CASSPDGRTGGTDTQYF. The CDR3 DNA follows: TGTGCCAGCAGCCCAGACGGCAGGACAGGGGGAACAGATACGCAGTATTTT.